A selection of T cell receptor beta chains follows, all from one sample in a study of T cells in Graves' hyperthyroidism and ophthalmopathy. TCRdb fed the multiplex PCR reads into MiXCR, producing one record per CDR3 protein. The data hold around 560,000 distinct CDR3 sequences, with approximately 15% observed a single time. The sample was blood. Receptors were obtained from a woman aged 18-29 years with Graves' hyperthyroidism. Each CDR3 is given with its conserved first and last residue. The order of the fields is J gene, V gene, CDR3 protein.

TRBJ2-5 | TRBV20-1 | CSARQPQETQYF
TRBJ2-7 | TRBV28 | CASSQISGQAYEQYF
TRBJ2-7 | TRBV12-3/TRBV12-4 | CASSLGRTPEADEQYF
TRBJ1-2 | TRBV3-1 | CASSQGWETGRYGYTF
TRBJ1-2 | TRBV20-1 | CSVTVGAAYTF
TRBJ1-5 | TRBV27 | CASSYAYSNQPQHF
TRBJ2-7 | TRBV18 | CASSPQTGQGYEQYF
TRBJ1-1 | TRBV10-3 | CAISESGSLNTEAFF
TRBJ2-5 | TRBV10-3 | CAISEFGTSGKETQYF
TRBJ2-1 | TRBV19 | CASTLAWSSYNEQFF
TRBJ1-4 | TRBV15 | CATSRDGRGREEKLFF
TRBJ2-1 | TRBV5-1 | CASSLTSGGAGEQFF
TRBJ2-4 | TRBV7-2 | CASSQMTGVNIQYF
TRBJ1-6 | TRBV7-8 | CASSLMPGGNSPLHF
TRBJ2-1 | TRBV20-1 | CSAPPWAGAILVEQFF
TRBJ2-5 | TRBV6-1 | CASSLTGDAKTQYF
TRBJ2-3 | TRBV3-1 | CASSQMTSGSYTDTQYF
TRBJ2-2 | TRBV4-1 | CASSPTSGRRTGELFF
TRBJ2-5 | TRBV2 | CASRPPGKETQYF
TRBJ2-7 | TRBV11-2 | CASSLVGGDSYEQYF
TRBJ2-2 | TRBV5-4 | CASSLAEGGTGELFF
TRBJ2-5 | TRBV7-2 | CASSPGRLWTQYF
TRBJ1-3 | TRBV12-3/TRBV12-4 | CASSRTDGSNTIYF
TRBJ2-3 | TRBV7-9 | CASIDRWGSPTDTQYF
TRBJ2-7 | TRBV28 | CASSFLGEAWYEQYF
TRBJ2-1 | TRBV6-1 | CASSSDYHEQFF
TRBJ1-1 | TRBV6-1 | CASRSQGGLLEAFF
TRBJ2-7 | TRBV4-3 | CASSQAADRGYEQYF
TRBJ2-4 | TRBV15 | CATSRVTGGQYIQYF
TRBJ1-2 | TRBV7-9 | CASSFSDYGYTF
TRBJ1-2 | TRBV7-6 | CASSLEEGYGYTF
TRBJ2-5 | TRBV5-8 | CASRARTGQETQYF
TRBJ2-3 | TRBV9 | CASSEGVTTDTQYF
TRBJ2-5 | TRBV5-1 | CASSFQRTGGVKETQYF
TRBJ2-1 | TRBV20-1 | CSGGSGSYNEQFF
TRBJ2-1 | TRBV24-1 | CATSVGPLNEQFF
TRBJ2-1 | TRBV7-8 | CASSLSLADYNEQFF
TRBJ1-2 | TRBV20-1 | CSARDRGQGFSGYTF
TRBJ2-2 | TRBV29-1 | CSGGQRSTGELFF
TRBJ2-7 | TRBV10-1 | CASSDFREDGEQYF
TRBJ1-5 | TRBV2 | CASSAYQPEYNQPQHF
TRBJ1-6 | TRBV28 | CASSPSTSGAGDSPLHF
TRBJ1-1 | TRBV6-1 | CASSASTGTMNTEAFF
TRBJ2-5 | TRBV5-1 | CASSLALAGPRETQYF
TRBJ1-4 | TRBV28 | CASSLFWGATNEKLFF
TRBJ2-1 | TRBV5-1 | CASSLEVTGRNEQFF
TRBJ2-5 | TRBV24-1 | CATSDLRADGWETQYF